This T cell receptor beta chain was identified in a study of cytomegalovirus exposure and HLA in healthy donors. At the level of the study: Both the 120 validation repertoires and the 550 to 750 first-cohort repertoires used the same platform, as reported by a later analysis.

The germline V gene has CDR1 LGHNA and CDR2 YSLEER. The CDR3 has 18 amino acids. V was clipped by 0 bases and J by 5 bases; unmatched bases: 14. Regarding the study as a whole: As confirmed in vitro, a few CMV-associated chains were specific for CMV antigens. Cytomegalovirus association was assigned to approximately 160 TCR beta chains. Reports credit the classifier with highly specific, highly sensitive diagnosis of cytomegalovirus status.

Here immunoSEQ multiplex PCR was the method, and the copy in TCRdb shows in-frame clones only, minus some. The table records fewer than 200,000 clones, roughly 91% of them present only once. Remarks on this clone: Its antigen remains unknown.

This chain joins TRBV4-3 and TRBJ2-5; the match to TRBD2 covers 8 bases. The sequencing sample was made of PBMCs. The sequence came from a woman younger than 35 in good health and CMV-seropositive. CDR3 DNA: TGCGCCAGCAGCCAAGATAGAGCGAGCGGGAGCTTAGCTGAGACCCAGTACTTC. Its protein is CASSQDRASGSLAETQYF.